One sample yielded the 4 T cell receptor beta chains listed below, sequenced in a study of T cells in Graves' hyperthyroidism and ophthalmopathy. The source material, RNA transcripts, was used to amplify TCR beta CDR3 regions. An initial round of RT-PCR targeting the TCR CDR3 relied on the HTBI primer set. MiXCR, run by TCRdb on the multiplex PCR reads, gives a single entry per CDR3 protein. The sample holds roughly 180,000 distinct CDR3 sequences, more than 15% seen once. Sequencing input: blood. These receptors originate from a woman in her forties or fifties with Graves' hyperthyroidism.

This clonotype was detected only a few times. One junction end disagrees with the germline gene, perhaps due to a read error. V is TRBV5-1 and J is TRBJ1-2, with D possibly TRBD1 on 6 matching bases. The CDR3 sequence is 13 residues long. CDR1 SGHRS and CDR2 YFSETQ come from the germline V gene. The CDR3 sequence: CASNLGGAYGYTF. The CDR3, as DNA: TGCGCCAGCAACTTGGGGGGCGCCTATGGCTACACCTTC.

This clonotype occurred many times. The CDR3 nucleotides are TGTGCCAGCAGCGACGAACCCTTATCAATCGGAAACACCATATATTTT. Residues: CASSDEPLSIGNTIYF. The chain is built from TRBV9 and TRBJ1-3; D is undetermined. Germline V gene data show CDR1 as SGDLS and CDR2 as YYNGEE. The CDR3 is made up of 16 amino acids. Trimming took off 3 bases at V and 4 bases at J, with 17 bases between the two ends.

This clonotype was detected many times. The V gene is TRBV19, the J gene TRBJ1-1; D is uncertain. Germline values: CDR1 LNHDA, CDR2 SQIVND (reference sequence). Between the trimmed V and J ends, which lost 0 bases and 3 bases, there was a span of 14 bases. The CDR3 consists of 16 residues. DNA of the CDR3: TGTGCCAGTAGTATAGATCGGTTAGAGCTCGACACTGAAGCTTTCTTT. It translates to CASSIDRLELDTEAFF.

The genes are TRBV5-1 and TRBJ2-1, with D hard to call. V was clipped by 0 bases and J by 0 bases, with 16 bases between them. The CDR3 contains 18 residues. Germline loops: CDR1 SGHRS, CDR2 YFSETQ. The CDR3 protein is CASSLVLRTASSYNEQFF. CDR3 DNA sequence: TGCGCCAGCAGCTTGGTGCTTAGGACGGCAAGCTCCTACAATGAGCAGTTCTTC. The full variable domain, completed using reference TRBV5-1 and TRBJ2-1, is KAGVTQTPRYLIKTRGQQVTLSCSPISGHRSVSWYQQTPGQGLQFLFEYFSETQRNKGNFPGRFSGRQFSNSRSEMNVSTLELGDSALYLCASSLVLRTASSYNEQFFGPGTRLTVL.